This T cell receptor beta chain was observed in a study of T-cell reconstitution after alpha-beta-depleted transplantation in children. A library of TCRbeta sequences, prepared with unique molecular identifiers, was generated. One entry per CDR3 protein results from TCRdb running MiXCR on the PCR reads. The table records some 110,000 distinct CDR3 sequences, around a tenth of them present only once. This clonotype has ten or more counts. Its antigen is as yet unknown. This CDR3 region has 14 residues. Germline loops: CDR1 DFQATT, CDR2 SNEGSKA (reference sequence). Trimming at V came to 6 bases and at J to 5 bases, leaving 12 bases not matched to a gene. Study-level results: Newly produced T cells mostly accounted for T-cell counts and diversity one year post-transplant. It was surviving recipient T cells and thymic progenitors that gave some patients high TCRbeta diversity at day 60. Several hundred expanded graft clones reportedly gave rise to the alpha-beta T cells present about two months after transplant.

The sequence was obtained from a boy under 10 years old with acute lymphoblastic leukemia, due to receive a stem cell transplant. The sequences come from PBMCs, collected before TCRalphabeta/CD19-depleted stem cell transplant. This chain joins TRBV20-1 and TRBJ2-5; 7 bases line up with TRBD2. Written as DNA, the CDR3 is TGCAGTGCGCATCACTTAGCGGGTTGGGAGACCCAGTACTTC. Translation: CSAHHLAGWETQYF.